This T cell receptor beta chain is from a study of T cell clonotyping in hematopoietic cell transplantation. Study results and limitations: Cells were unsorted, so CD4 and CD8 contributions were not separated. At the given depth, recipient repertoires were over 95% de novo clonotypes. Pathologically expanded recipient clonotypes increased progressively from day 30 to day 180 as diversity fell.

The CDR3 contains 14 residues. Trimming left V 0 bases short and J 4 bases short, with 10 bases between. CDR1 and CDR2 (germline): MGHRA, YSYEKL. Assay: immunoSEQ multiplex PCR; the TCRdb copy retains only in-frame clones and omits some. The table includes around 8,000 clones, roughly 66% detected once. In its sample, this clone ranks as medium-sized. What it binds is not known. Recipient blood drawn about 28 days pretransplant and days 30, 100, 180 after. The clonotype comes from a male patient in his sixties or seventies who had an allogeneic stem cell transplant from an unrelated donor, so the T cells may come from the graft donor. Some clones in this sample may be carry-over from other donors' samples. Here the sequenced sample was peripheral blood mononuclear cells, taken 100 days after allogeneic stem cell transplant. The rearrangement joins TRBV4-1 to TRBJ2-7; D possibly corresponds to TRBD2 (5 bases). The CDR3, as DNA: TGCGCCAGCAGCCAAGAAGGAAGAGGGTACGAGCAGTACTTC. It is translated as CASSQEGRGYEQYF.